This T cell receptor (beta chain) was identified during a study of cytomegalovirus exposure and HLA in healthy donors. The wider study: A prior analysis found 95 million to 140 million unique TCR beta sequences from roughly 180 million T cells. Study findings and constraints: Excluded: some indistinguishable V segments such as TRBV6-2 and TRBV6-3.

The CDR3 spans 14 residues. The germline CDR1 and CDR2 sequences are MDHEN and SYDVKM. The V end lost 5 bases, the J end lost 9 bases, and 17 bases lay between the germline ends. As to this clone: Its specificity is not known.

There were likely unrecorded immune exposures, though donors were nominally healthy when sampled. Primers for the PCR totalled 60 Vbeta and 13 Jbeta. The assay was immunoSEQ multiplex PCR, and TCRdb's table has in-frame clones only and misses some. Of 89,000 or so clones listed, around 74% are singletons. The chain combines TRBV28 with TRBJ1-5; tentative D call: TRBD1 (6 bases). This TCR was recovered from a boy aged 10-17 years in good health and CMV-seronegative. The sequenced material came from PBMCs. The CDR3 DNA reads as TGTGCCAGCAGTGCTACGGGGGGCTCTGGGCCCCAGCATTTT. Its translation is CASSATGGSGPQHF.